A single sample gave rise to the 9 T cell receptor beta chains below, sequenced in a study of cytomegalovirus exposure and HLA in healthy donors. This PCR relied on a set of 60 Vbeta primers and 13 Jbeta primers. The data were produced by immunoSEQ multiplex PCR, yet TCRdb's version contains in-frame clones alone and is incomplete. The table lists tens of thousands of clones, around 79% of them singletons. Sequencing input: PBMCs. All receptors derive from a woman aged 40 to 50 in good health and CMV-seropositive.

The sample holds a few counts of this clone. This chain connects TRBV14 to TRBJ1-6, with D possibly matching TRBD1 (5 bases). Per the germline V gene, CDR1 is SGHDN and CDR2 is FVKESK. V lost 5 bases to trimming and J lost 5 bases, with 13 bases between them. The length of the CDR3 is 15 residues. The CDR3 DNA follows: TGTGCCAGCAGCGTTTCAGACAGTCATAATTCACCCCTCCACTTT. This translates into CASSVSDSHNSPLHF. Variable domain in full (rest from reference TRBV14 and TRBJ1-6): EAGVTQFPSHSVIEKGQTVTLRCDPISGHDNLYWYRRVMGKEIKFLLHFVKESKQDESGMPNNRFLAERTGGTYSTLKVQPAELEDSGVYFCASSVSDSHNSPLHFGNGTRLTVT.

The CDR3 nucleotides read TGTGCCAGAGGGGGCTGGGAGACCCAGTACTTC. Encoded protein: CARGGWETQYF. The V and J genes are TRBV6-1 and TRBJ2-5, with TRBD1 identical over 7 bases. The V gene's germline CDR1 is MNHNS and CDR2 SASEGT. The V gene end was trimmed by 9 bases and the J gene end by 5 bases; junction bases not matched to a gene: 3. CDR3 size: 11 residues.

The rearrangement uses TRBV4-1 and TRBJ2-1, with 9 bases fitting TRBD2. V gave up 3 bases and J gave up 7 bases; unmatched junction bases: 4. Germline CDR1 is MGHRA and CDR2 is YSYEKL. This CDR3 has 14 residues. As DNA, the CDR3 is TGCGCCAGCAGCCAGGGACTAGCTTATAATGAGCAGTTCTTC. Translation gives CASSQGLAYNEQFF.

The chain carries TRBV7-3 and TRBJ2-5; D is perhaps TRBD1 (5 bases). CDR1 SGHTA and CDR2 FQGTGA come from the germline V gene. Trimming stripped 2 bases from V and 3 bases from J, with 10 bases between. This CDR3 is built from 14 residues. This CDR3 reads CASSLGAAEETQYF. The CDR3 coding sequence is TGTGCCAGCAGCTTAGGGGCGGCAGAAGAGACCCAGTACTTC. The complete variable domain, with remaining parts taken from reference TRBV7-3 and TRBJ2-5, reads GAGVSQTPSNKVTEKGKYVELRCDPISGHTALYWYRQSLGQGPEFLIYFQGTGAADDSGLPNDRFFAVRPEGSVSTLKIQRTERGDSAVYLCASSLGAAEETQYFGPGTRLLVL.

This chain links TRBV7-2 with TRBJ1-1; D gene unclear. CDR1 SGHTA and CDR2 FQGNSA come from the germline V gene. The CDR3 has 14 residues. Trimming took 0 bases from V and 7 from J, leaving 12 bases between them. The CDR3 bases are TGTGCCAGCAGCTTAGCGATTGTAGGCGGTGAAGCTTTCTTT. Translation: CASSLAIVGGEAFF.

The rearrangement links TRBV11-1 to TRBJ2-5; TRBD1 aligns across 10 bases. Germline V gene sequence: CDR1 SGHAT, CDR2 FQDESV (reference sequence). The CDR3 has 15 amino acids. J gave up 5 bases and V 5 bases, and 8 bases lay outside the gene matches. The CDR3 spells CASSPRDRGWETQYF. CDR3 DNA: TGTGCCAGCAGCCCACGGGACAGGGGATGGGAGACCCAGTACTTC.

This chain joins TRBV28 and TRBJ1-1, with 7 bases matching TRBD1. The junction had 21 bases not matched to a gene; V was cut back by 3 bases and J by 8 bases. The CDR3 contains 18 residues. CDR1 and CDR2 from the germline V gene are MDHEN and SYDVKM. The CDR3 reads CASSLLRGARRFPGEAFF. CDR3 DNA sequence: TGTGCCAGCAGTTTGCTCAGGGGGGCGCGAAGGTTCCCTGGCGAAGCTTTCTTT.

The chain has TRBV11-2 and TRBJ2-7; 7 nucleotides agree with TRBD1. Germline values: CDR1 SGHAT, CDR2 FQNNGV. The CDR3 covers 15 residues. Trimming took 1 base from V and 0 from J; bases not matched to a gene: 3. DNA of the CDR3: TGTGCCAGCAGCTTAGGTGACAGGGCCTCCTACGAGCAGTACTTC. It codes for CASSLGDRASYEQYF. Supplemented by reference TRBV11-2 and TRBJ2-7, the full variable domain reads EAGVAQSPRYKIIEKRQSVAFWCNPISGHATLYWYQQILGQGPKLLIQFQNNGVVDDSQLPKDRFSAERLKGVDSTLKIQPAKLEDSAVYLCASSLGDRASYEQYFGPGTRLTVT.

A note on this clone: The junction shows a germline mismatch at one end, possibly a read error. The chain recombines TRBV7-9 with TRBJ1-4, with 9 bases aligning to TRBD1. CDR1 and CDR2 from the germline V gene are SEHNR and FQNEAQ (reference sequence). The CDR3 sequence is 15 residues long. CDR3 in amino acids: CSSSLAQGAFLELFF. The CDR3 coding sequence is TGTTCCAGCAGCTTAGCACAGGGGGCGTTTCTCGAACTGTTTTTT.